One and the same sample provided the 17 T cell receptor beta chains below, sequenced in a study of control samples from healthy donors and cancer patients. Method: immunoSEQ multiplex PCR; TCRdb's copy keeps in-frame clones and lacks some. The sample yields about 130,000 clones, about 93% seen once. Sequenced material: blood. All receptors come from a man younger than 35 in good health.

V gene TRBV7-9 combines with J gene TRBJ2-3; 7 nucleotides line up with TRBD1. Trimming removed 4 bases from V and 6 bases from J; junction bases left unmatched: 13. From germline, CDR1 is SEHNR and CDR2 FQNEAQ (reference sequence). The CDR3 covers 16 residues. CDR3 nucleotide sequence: TGTGCCAGCAGCTCTCCACAGGGGAAGAGTGTGGATACGCAGTATTTT. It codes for CASSSPQGKSVDTQYF.

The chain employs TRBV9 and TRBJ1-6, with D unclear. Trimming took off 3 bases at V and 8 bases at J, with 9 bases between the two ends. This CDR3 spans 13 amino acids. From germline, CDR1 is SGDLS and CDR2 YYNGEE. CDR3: CASSEEGYSPLHF. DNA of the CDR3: TGTGCCAGCAGCGAGGAAGGTTATTCACCCCTCCACTTT.

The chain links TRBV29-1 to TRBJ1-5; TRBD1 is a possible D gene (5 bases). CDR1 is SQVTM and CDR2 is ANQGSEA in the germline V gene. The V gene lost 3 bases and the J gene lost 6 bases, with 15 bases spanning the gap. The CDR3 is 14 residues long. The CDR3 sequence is CSVEVGQGGQPQHF. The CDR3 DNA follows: TGCAGCGTTGAGGTGGGGCAGGGAGGTCAGCCCCAGCATTTT.

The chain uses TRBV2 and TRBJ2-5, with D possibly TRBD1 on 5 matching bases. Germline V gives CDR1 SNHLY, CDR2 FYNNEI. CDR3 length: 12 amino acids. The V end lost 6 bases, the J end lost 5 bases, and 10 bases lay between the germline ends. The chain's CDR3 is CASSREGETQYF. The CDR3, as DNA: TGTGCCAGCAGCAGGGAAGGGGAGACCCAGTACTTC.

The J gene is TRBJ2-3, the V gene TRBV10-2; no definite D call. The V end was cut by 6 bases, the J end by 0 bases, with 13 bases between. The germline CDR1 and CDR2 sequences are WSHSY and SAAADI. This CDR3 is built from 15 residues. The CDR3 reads CASSPPAASTDTQYF. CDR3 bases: TGCGCCAGCAGCCCTCCCGCGGCTAGCACAGATACGCAGTATTTT.

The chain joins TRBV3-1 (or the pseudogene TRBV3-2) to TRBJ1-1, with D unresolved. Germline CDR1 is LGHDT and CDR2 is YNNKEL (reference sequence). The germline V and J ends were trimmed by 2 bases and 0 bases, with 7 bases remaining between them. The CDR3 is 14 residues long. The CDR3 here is CASSQHQMNTEAFF. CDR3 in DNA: TGTGCCAGCAGCCAACATCAGATGAACACTGAAGCTTTCTTT.

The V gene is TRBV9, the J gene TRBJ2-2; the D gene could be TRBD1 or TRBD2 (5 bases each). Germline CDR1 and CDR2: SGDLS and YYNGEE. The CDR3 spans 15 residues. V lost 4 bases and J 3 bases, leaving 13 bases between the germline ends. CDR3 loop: CASSPHGGYTGELFF. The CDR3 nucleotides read TGTGCCAGCAGCCCACATGGGGGTTACACCGGGGAGCTGTTTTTT.

The CDR3 DNA follows: TGTGCCAGCAAACTAGCGTTCACAGATACGCAGTATTTT. It codes for CASKLAFTDTQYF. The rearrangement joins TRBV6-5 to TRBJ2-3; TRBD2 agrees at 7 bases. CDR1 and CDR2 from the germline V gene are MNHEY and SVGAGI. This CDR3 region has 13 residues. V shed 7 bases, J shed 2 bases, and the junction held 3 bases outside the gene matches.

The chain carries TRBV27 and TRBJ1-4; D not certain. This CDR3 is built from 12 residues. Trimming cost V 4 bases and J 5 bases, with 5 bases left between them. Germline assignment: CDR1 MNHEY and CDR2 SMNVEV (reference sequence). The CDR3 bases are TGTGCCAGCAGTTCGTCGAATGAAAAACTGTTTTTT. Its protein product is CASSSSNEKLFF.

The CDR3 coding sequence is TGTGCCAGTAGTCAGGGAAAAACTGAAGCTTTCTTT. It is translated as CASSQGKTEAFF. The V gene is TRBV19, the J gene TRBJ1-1, with D perhaps matching TRBD1 (5 bases). Germline lookup yields CDR1 LNHDA and CDR2 SQIVND (reference sequence). V shed 5 bases and J shed 5 bases, with 9 bases lying between them. The CDR3 spans 12 residues.

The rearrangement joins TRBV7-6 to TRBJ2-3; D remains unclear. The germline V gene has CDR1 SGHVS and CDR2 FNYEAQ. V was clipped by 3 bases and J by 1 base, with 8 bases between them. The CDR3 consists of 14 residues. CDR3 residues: CASSFTGRTDTQYF. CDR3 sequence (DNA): TGTGCCAGCAGCTTCACTGGCCGCACAGATACGCAGTATTTT.

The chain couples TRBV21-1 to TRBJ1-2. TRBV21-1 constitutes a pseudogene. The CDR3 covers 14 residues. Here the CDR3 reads CASSKRQVGLGYTF. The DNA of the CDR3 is TGTGCCAGCAGCAAAAGGCAGGTGGGATTGGGCTACACCTTC.

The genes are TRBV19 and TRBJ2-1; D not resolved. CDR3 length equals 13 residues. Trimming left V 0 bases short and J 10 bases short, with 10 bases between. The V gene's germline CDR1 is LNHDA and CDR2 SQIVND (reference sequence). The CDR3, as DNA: TGTGCCAGTAGTATAGATCTGGGTTGGGAGCAGTTCTTC. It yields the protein CASSIDLGWEQFF.

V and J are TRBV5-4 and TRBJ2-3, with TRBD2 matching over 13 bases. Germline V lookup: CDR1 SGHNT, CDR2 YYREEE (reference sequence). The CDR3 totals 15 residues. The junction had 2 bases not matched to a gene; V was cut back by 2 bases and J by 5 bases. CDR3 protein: CASSFTSGGGDTQYF. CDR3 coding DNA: TGTGCCAGCAGCTTTACTAGCGGGGGGGGAGATACGCAGTATTTT. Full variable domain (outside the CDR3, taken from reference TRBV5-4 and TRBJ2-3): ETGVTQSPTHLIKTRGQQVTLRCSSQSGHNTVSWYQQALGQGPQFIFQYYREEENGRGNFPPRFSGLQFPNYSSELNVNALELDDSALYLCASSFTSGGGDTQYFGPGTRLTVL.

DNA of the CDR3: TGTGCCAGCAGTTTACTCCCTCTCGGACAGGGCGGTGGCTACACCTTC. Its protein product is CASSLLPLGQGGGYTF. The V gene is TRBV28, the J gene TRBJ1-2, with 8 bases aligning to TRBD1. V was pared by 2 bases and J by 7 bases, with 12 bases of the junction left unmatched. Germline V lookup: CDR1 MDHEN, CDR2 SYDVKM. The CDR3 is made up of 16 amino acids.

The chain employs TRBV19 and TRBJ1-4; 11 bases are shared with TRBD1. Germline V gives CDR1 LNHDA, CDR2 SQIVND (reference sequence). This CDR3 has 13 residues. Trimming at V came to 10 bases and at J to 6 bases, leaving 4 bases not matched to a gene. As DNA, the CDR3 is TGTGCCACTAGGGACAGGGGGGATGAAAAACTGTTTTTT. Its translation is CATRDRGDEKLFF.

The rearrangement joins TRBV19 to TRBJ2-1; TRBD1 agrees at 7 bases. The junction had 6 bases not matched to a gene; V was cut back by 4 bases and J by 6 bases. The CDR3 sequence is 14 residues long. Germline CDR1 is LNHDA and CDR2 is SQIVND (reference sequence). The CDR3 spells CASSTNSGGNEQFF. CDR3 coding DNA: TGTGCCAGTAGTACCAATTCAGGGGGCAATGAGCAGTTCTTC.